The present T cell receptor beta chain was sequenced within a study of shared clonotypes between healthy human individuals (dated by TCRdb to 2020 to 2021). Regarding the complete study: A few men and a couple of women, aged 18 to 49 years, made up the cohort. For each donor, CD4 naive and CD4 memory were each run on three plates, CD8 naive on two plates, and CD8 memory on one plate. To estimate repertoire size and how much clonotype sharing occurs between individuals, the study deeply sequenced the blood TCR repertoires of roughly 5 healthy adults. Libraries were prepared and TCR repertoires were sequenced by different laboratories using diverse techniques, in order to increase sequencing depth and limit assay-specific biases. Per donor, leukapheresis produced somewhere between about 0.94 and 9 billion PBMCs.

General findings and caveats noted by the study authors: The small number of donors limited the genetic and exposure-history diversity represented. Larger estimated clonotype richness was generally found for naive subsets than for memory subsets. Sampling was restricted to blood, and TCR repertoires in tissues likely differ from the TCR repertoires found in blood. Even with the large sequencing depth, rarefaction of the sorted-subset datasets indicated that sequencing was incomplete. Clonotypes shared by all four sorted-subset donors showed higher generation probabilities than non-shared clonotypes. Based on pairwise subsampling, the degree of clonotype sharing among donors was expected to be affected by sequencing depth. Across a handful of donors, around 5.4% of naive CD4, roughly 3.5% of naive CD8, roughly 2.3% of memory CD4, and approximately 0.42% of memory CD8 clonotypes were shared.

The donors were healthy, HIV-negative adults with no recently reported acute infections or vaccinations. Only Caucasian adults living in Nashville, Tennessee, USA were represented among the donors. Magnetic negative selection was used to enrich CD4+ T cells, after which naive cells were positively selected on CD45RA and the negative fraction became the memory subset. After blood collection by leukapheresis, PBMCs were isolated using Ficoll-Histopaque density gradient centrifugation and then cryopreserved in the vapor phase of liquid nitrogen. Purity and quantity of every magnetically sorted T cell population were checked by analytical flow cytometry. From each sorted fraction, genomic DNA was isolated and quantified by UV absorbance on a Nanodrop 2000c. V and J are trimmed by 3 bases and 4 bases, and the gene matches miss 6 bases of the junction. Reading from cysteine to phenylalanine, the CDR3 counts 16 amino acids. Only the CDR3 portion is preserved as DNA: 48 bases, with reading frame beginning at the first base. For CDR1 and CDR2, the germline V gene lists SGHRS and YFSETQ.

TCR CDR3 regions were amplified from genomic DNA by multiplex PCR using the deep immunoSEQ assay. Extracted genomic DNA from each cell subset was distributed evenly across all wells of several immunoSEQ 96-well plates, and each plate was treated as a replicate. For sorted subsets, each replicate PCR was loaded with around 200 ng genomic DNA, equivalent to 30,000 or so T cell genomes. Purified libraries were quantified with a Qubit 3.0 fluorometer, sized on a Bioanalyzer 2100, and re-quantified with the KAPA Library Quantification kit. Every immunoSEQ 96-well plate was sequenced on a separate single-read 150-cycle Illumina NextSeq 550 flow cell. Under the source paper's analysis protocol: Because the immunoSEQ output included only junctional sequences and no quality scores, the filtering could not be the same as the filtering used for full-length reads. Sequences were annotated with PyIR, a Python wrapper for IgBLAST v1.9, and V/J genes and CDR3 were assigned using IMGT germline references. Reads were filtered out if the reads had weak V/J assignments (E-value above 1e-6), no CDR3, stop codons, out-of-frame junctions, or ambiguous translated residues. A V3J clonotype was defined by an identical inferred V gene, J gene, and CDR3 amino acid sequence. Percentage overlap between repertoires was computed as shared unique clonotypes divided by the size of the smaller repertoire. Richness of each repertoire was evaluated using RTK rarefaction, the Chao1 estimator, and Recon v2.1 estimates of unobserved clonotypes. For all TCRbeta clonotypes obtained by the gDNA method from several donors, generation probabilities were computed with OLGA. Not all clones reach the TCRdb copy of this immuneACCESS table, which keeps in-frame sequences only. Checked studies attribute under half of the gap to unresolved V genes and leave the rest unexplained. V and J calls and clone size are those listed in that table; D and trimming were worked out from the DNA. Counted in this sample were around 2,000,000 clones; about 95% of them appeared once. The ten largest clonotypes hold roughly 0.13% of the sample.

Regarding this clone: Its antigen is still unknown. Base qualities are not provided; no much larger clone lies one nucleotide away.

This receptor chain uses TRBV5-1 and TRBJ2-5, and 13 junctional nucleotides match TRBD2. This clonotype was sampled from a man aged 18 to 30 in good health. The material sequenced was naive CD4+ T cells sorted from blood. The cell subset or site label of this sample denotes: CD45RA+ positively selected. The nucleotide sequence is given as TGCGCCAGCAGCTGGACTAGCGGGGGAAAGGGAGAGACCCAGTACTTC. This translates into CASSWTSGGKGETQYF.